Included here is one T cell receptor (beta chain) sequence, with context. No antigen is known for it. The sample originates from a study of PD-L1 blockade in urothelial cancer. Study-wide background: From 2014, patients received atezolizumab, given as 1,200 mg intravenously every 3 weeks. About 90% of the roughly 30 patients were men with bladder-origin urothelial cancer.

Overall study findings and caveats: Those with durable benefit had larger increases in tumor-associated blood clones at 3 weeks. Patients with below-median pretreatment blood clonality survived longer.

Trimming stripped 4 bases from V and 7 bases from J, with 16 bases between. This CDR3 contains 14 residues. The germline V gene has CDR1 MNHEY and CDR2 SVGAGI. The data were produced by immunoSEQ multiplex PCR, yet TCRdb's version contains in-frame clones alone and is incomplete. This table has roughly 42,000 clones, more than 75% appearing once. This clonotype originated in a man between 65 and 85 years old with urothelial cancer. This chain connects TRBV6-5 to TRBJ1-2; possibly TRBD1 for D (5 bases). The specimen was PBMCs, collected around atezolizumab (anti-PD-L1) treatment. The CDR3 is CASSSYRNMGGYTF. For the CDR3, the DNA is TGTGCCAGCAGTTCCTACAGGAATATGGGTGGCTACACCTTC.